One and the same sample provided the 8 T cell receptor beta chains below, sequenced in a study of CD8 T cells in ankylosing spondylitis. One entry per CDR3 protein, called by TCRdb with MiXCR from the 5' RACE reads. Of about 230,000 distinct CDR3 sequences in the sample, 8.2% are singletons; the top ten hold more than 4%. Sequenced sample: blood, either unsorted or a sorted T cell fraction (not recorded which). These receptors were collected from a female donor with ankylosing spondylitis or in good health (not recorded which).

This clonotype was picked up many times. The chain combines TRBV4-1 with TRBJ2-1; possible D gene TRBD2, 6 bases. Trimming pared 1 base from V and 0 bases from J, leaving 16 bases between. The CDR3 length is 18 residues. Germline CDR1 and CDR2: MGHRA and YSYEKL. The CDR3 loop is CASSQALSGSSSYNEQFF. CDR3 DNA sequence: TGCGCCAGCAGCCAAGCCCTAAGCGGGTCAAGCTCCTACAATGAGCAGTTCTTC.

The table lists this clonotype with many counts. A junction end diverges from the germline sequence, so it may reflect a read error. The chain recombines TRBV4-1 with TRBJ2-6; TRBD2 is a possible D gene (5 bases). The CDR3 runs 15 residues. Germline lookup yields CDR1 MGHRA and CDR2 YSYEKL. This CDR3 is CASSQGLSGANVLTF. The CDR3 nucleotides are TGCGCCAGCAGTCAAGGACTCTCTGGGGCCAACGTCCTGACTTTC.

V is TRBV6-1 and J is TRBJ2-7; 7 bases are a match to TRBD1. V was clipped by 5 bases and J by 2 bases; unmatched bases: 6. Germline values: CDR1 MNHNS, CDR2 SASEGT. This CDR3 is 14 amino acids long. The CDR3 DNA is TGTGCCAGCAGTCTCCGGGACAGTACCTACGAGCAGTACTTC. Its protein product is CASSLRDSTYEQYF.

This clonotype was picked up many times. The V and J genes are TRBV7-8 and TRBJ2-7; D call uncertain. CDR3 size: 14 residues. Germline loops: CDR1 SGHVS, CDR2 FQNEAQ. V dropped 1 base and J dropped 5 bases, with 12 bases sitting between them. Written as DNA, the CDR3 is TGTGCCAGCAGCTTAGAAAGCTCCCAGCACGAGCAGTACTTC. The encoded protein is CASSLESSQHEQYF.

This rearrangement joins TRBV7-2 to TRBJ2-1; 12 positions match TRBD2. V trimming: 2 bases; J trimming: 7 bases; junction bases outside the gene matches: 0. CDR1 and CDR2 from the germline V gene are SGHTA and FQGNSA. This CDR3 comprises 14 residues. This CDR3 reads CASSLTSGRNEQFF. In nucleotides, the CDR3 is TGTGCCAGCAGCTTAACTAGCGGGAGGAATGAGCAGTTCTTC.

This clonotype turned up a few times. J is TRBJ2-2 and V is TRBV6-5, with D perhaps TRBD1 (6 bases). This CDR3 is built from 15 residues. Germline V gene lookup returns CDR1 MNHEY and CDR2 SVGAGI. Trimming removed 10 bases at V and 1 base at J, with 16 bases between. For the CDR3, the DNA is TGTGCCATCGCAGCTCGGACAGTGAACACCGGGGAGCTGTTTTTT. Residues: CAIAARTVNTGELFF.

This clonotype has a handful of counts. An end of the junction does not agree with germline; a read error may underlie this. V usage is TRBV20-1 and J usage is TRBJ2-1; TRBD2 aligns across 7 bases. Germline CDR1 and CDR2: DFQATT and SNEGSKA (reference sequence). This CDR3 comprises 16 residues. The CDR3 region has the DNA TGCTGTGCTAGAGGCCTCCGGGGAGGGAGGACGAATGAGCAGTTCTTC. Its protein product is CCARGLRGGRTNEQFF.

This clonotype appeared many times. This chain joins TRBV12-3 or TRBV12-4 and TRBJ2-7, with 7 positions matching TRBD1. The CDR3 contains 12 residues. The J segment lost 5 bases and the V segment lost 6 bases, leaving 4 bases of the junction unmatched. CDR3 residues: CASSRGQNEQYF. In nucleotides, the CDR3 is TGTGCCAGCAGCCGGGGACAGAACGAGCAGTACTTC.